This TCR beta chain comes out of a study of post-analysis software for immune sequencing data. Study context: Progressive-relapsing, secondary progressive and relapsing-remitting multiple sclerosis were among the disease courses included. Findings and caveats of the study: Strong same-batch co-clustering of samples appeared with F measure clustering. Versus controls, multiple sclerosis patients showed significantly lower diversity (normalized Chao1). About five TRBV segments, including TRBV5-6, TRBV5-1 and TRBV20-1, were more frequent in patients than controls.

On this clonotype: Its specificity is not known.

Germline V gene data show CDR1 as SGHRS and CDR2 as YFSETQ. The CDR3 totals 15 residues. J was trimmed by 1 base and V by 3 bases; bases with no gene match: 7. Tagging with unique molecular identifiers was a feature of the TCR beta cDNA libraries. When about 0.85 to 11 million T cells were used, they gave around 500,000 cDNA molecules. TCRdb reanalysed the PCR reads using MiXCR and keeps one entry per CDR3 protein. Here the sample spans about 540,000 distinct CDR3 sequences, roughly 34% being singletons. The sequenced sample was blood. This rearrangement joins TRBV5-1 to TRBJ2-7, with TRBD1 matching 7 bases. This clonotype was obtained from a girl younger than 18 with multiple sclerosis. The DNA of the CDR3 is TGCGCCAGCAGCTGGGACAGCCTAGGGTCCTACGAGCAGTACTTC. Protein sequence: CASSWDSLGSYEQYF. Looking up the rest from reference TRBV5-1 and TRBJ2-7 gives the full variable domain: KAGVTQTPRYLIKTRGQQVTLSCSPISGHRSVSWYQQTPGQGLQFLFEYFSETQRNKGNFPGRFSGRQFSNSRSEMNVSTLELGDSALYLCASSWDSLGSYEQYFGPGTRLTVT.